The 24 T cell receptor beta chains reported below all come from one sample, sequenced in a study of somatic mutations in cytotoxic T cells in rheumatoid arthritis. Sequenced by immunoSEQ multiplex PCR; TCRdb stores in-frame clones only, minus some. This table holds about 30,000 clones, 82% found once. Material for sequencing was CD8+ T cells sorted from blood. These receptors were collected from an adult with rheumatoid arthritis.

Written as DNA, the CDR3 is TGTGCCACCGGGGGGCCCGGGGAGCTGTTTTTT. As protein: CATGGPGELFF. This chain links TRBV6-5 with TRBJ2-2; D perhaps matches TRBD2 (7 bases). CDR3 size: 11 residues. Germline loops: CDR1 MNHEY, CDR2 SVGAGI. Trimming took 10 bases from V and 6 from J, leaving 9 bases between them.

CDR3 sequence: CASSLTGGYGSEQYF. The CDR3 bases are TGTGCCAGCAGTTTGACAGGGGGCTACGGATCCGAGCAGTACTTC. The J gene is TRBJ2-7, the V gene TRBV6-5; 10 bases match TRBD1. The V segment lost 4 bases and the J segment 6 bases; nucleotides outside the gene matches: 9. The germline CDR1 and CDR2 sequences are MNHEY and SVGAGI. This CDR3 has 15 amino acids.

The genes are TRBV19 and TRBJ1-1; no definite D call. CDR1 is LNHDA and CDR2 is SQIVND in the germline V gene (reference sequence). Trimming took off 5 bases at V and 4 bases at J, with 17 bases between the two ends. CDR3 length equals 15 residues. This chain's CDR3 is CASSPRTGRGTEAFF. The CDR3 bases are TGTGCCAGTAGTCCGCGGACGGGGAGAGGCACTGAAGCTTTCTTT.

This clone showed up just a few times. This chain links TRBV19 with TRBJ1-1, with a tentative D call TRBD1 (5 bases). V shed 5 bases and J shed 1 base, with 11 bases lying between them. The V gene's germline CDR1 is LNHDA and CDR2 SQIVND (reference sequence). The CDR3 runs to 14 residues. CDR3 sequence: CASSPYTGNTEAFF. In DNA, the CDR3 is TGTGCCAGTAGTCCGTACACAGGGAACACTGAAGCTTTCTTT.

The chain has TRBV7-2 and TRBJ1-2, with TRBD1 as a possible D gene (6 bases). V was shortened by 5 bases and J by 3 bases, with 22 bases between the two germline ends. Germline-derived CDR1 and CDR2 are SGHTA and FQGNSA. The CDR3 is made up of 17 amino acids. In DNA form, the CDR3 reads TGTGCCAGCAGCCCCGGATGGTCCAGGGGACGCTACTATGGCTACACCTTC. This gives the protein CASSPGWSRGRYYGYTF. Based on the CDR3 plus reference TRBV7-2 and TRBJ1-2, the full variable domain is GAGVSQSPSNKVTEKGKDVELRCDPISGHTALYWYRQSLGQGLEFLIYFQGNSAPDKSGLPSDRFSAERTGGSVSTLTIQRTQQEDSAVYLCASSPGWSRGRYYGYTFGSGTRLTVV.

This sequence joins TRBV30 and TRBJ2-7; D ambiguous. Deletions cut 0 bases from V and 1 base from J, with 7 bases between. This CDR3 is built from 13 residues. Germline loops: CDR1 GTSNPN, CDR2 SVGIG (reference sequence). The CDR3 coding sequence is TGTGCCTGGAGTGTAGGGCATTCCTACGAGCAGTACTTC. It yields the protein CAWSVGHSYEQYF. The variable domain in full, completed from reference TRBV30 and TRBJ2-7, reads SQTIHQWPATLVQPVGSPLSLECTVEGTSNPNLYWYRQAAGRGLQLLFYSVGIGQISSEVPQNLSASRPQDRQFILSSKKLLLSDSGFYLCAWSVGHSYEQYFGPGTRLTVT.

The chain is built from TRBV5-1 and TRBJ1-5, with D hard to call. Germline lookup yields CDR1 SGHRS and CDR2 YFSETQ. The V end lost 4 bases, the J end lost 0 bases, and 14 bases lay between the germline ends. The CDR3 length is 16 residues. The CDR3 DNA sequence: TGCGCCAGCAGCCCGTCGGCAGCCGATAGCAATCAGCCCCAGCATTTT. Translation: CASSPSAADSNQPQHF.

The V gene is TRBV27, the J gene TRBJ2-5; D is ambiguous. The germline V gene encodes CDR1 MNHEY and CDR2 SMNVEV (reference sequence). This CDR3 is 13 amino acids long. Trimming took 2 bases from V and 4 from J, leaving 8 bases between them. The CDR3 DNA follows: TGTGCCAGCAGTTTAACATCGAGAGAGACCCAGTACTTC. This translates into CASSLTSRETQYF.

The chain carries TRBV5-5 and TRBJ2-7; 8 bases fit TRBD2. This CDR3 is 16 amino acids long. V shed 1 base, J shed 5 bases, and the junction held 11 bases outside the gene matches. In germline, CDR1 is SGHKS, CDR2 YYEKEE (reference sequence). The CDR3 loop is CASSLTRGGFRNEQYF. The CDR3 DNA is TGTGCCAGCAGCTTGACCCGGGGGGGTTTCAGAAACGAGCAGTACTTC.

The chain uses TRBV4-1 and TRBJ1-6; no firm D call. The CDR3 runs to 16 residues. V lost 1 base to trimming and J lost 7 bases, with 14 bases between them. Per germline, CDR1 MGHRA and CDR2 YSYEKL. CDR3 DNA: TGCGCCAGCAGCCAAGGCCCATCCCCTTGGAATTCACCCCTCCACTTT. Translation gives CASSQGPSPWNSPLHF.

CDR3 sequence reads: CASSTSSGTDYGYTF. The CDR3 region has the DNA TGTGCCAGTAGTACCTCCTCCGGGACAGACTATGGCTACACCTTC. This chain connects TRBV19 to TRBJ1-2; 7 nucleotides match TRBD1. The CDR3 spans 15 residues. Germline trimming cut 4 bases from V and 3 bases from J; bases unmatched to any gene: 8. CDR1 and CDR2 (germline): LNHDA, SQIVND (reference sequence).

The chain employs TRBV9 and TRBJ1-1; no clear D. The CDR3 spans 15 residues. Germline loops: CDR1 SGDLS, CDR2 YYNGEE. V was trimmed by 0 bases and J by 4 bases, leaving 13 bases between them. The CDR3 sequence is CASSVAVGMSTEAFF. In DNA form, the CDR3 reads TGTGCCAGCAGCGTAGCTGTAGGGATGAGCACTGAAGCTTTCTTT.

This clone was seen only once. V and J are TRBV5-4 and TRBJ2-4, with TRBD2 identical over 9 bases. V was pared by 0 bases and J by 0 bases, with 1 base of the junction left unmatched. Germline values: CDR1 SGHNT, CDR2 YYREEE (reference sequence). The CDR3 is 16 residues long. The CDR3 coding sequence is TGTGCCAGCAGCTTGGGTAGCGGGAGAGCCAAAAACATTCAGTACTTC. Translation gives CASSLGSGRAKNIQYF.

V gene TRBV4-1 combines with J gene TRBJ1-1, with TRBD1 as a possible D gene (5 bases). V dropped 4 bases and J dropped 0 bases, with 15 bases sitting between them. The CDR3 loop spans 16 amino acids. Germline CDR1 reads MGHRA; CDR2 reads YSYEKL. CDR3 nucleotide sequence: TGCGCCAGCAGCCCAGTAGTCTGGGGGGTGAACACTGAAGCTTTCTTT. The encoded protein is CASSPVVWGVNTEAFF.

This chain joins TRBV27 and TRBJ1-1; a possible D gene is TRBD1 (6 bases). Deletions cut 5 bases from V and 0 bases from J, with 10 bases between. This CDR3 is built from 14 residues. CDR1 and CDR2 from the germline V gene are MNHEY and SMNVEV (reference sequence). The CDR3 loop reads CASSRGTLNTEAFF. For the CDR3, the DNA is TGTGCCAGCAGTCGCGGGACATTGAACACTGAAGCTTTCTTT.

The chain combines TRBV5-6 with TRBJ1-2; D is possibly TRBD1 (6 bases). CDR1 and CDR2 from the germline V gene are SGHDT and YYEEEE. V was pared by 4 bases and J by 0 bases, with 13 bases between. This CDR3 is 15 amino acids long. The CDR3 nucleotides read TGTGCCAGCAGCCTAGGGGACAACCCTAACTATGGCTACACCTTC. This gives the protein CASSLGDNPNYGYTF.

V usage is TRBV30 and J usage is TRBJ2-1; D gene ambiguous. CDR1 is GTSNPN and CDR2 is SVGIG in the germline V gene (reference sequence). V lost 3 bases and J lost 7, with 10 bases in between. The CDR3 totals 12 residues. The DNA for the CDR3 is TGTGCCTGGAGAGGAACCGTTAATGAGCAGTTCTTC. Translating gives CAWRGTVNEQFF.

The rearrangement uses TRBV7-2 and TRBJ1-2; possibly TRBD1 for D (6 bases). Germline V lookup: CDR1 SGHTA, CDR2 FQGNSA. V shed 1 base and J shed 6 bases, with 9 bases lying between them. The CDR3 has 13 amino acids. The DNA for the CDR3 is TGTGCCAGCAGCTTAGGCCGGGACAATGGCTACACCTTC. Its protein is CASSLGRDNGYTF.

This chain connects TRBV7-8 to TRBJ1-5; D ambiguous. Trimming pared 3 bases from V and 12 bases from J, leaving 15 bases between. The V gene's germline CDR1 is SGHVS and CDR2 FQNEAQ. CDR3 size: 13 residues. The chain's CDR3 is CASSFGGSAIQHF. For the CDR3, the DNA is TGTGCCAGCAGCTTTGGTGGGTCAGCTATCCAGCATTTT.

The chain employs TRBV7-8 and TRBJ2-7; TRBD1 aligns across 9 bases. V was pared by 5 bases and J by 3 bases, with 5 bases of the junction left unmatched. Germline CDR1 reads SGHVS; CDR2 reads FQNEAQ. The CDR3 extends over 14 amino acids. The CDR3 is CASSRGQGFYEQYF. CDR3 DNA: TGTGCCAGCAGCAGGGGACAGGGCTTCTACGAGCAGTACTTC.

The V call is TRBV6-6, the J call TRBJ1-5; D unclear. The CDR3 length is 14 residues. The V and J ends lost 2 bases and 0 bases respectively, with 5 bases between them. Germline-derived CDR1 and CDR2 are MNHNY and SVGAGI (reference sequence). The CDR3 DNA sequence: TGTGCCAGCAGTTACCTAGGTAGCAATCAGCCCCAGCATTTT. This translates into CASSYLGSNQPQHF.

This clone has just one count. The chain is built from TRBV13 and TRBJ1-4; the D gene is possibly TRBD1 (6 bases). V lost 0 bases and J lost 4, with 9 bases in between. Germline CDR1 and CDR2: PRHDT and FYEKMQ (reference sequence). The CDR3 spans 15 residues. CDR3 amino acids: CASSLGRGLNEKLFF. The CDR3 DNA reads TGTGCCAGCAGCTTAGGCAGGGGCCTTAATGAAAAACTGTTTTTT.

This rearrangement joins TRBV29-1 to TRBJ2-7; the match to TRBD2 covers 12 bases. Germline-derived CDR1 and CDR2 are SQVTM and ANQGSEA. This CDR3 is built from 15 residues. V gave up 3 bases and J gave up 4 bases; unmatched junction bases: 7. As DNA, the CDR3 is TGCAGCGTTGAGGGGACTAGCGGGCGCCCTTACGAGCAGTACTTC. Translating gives CSVEGTSGRPYEQYF.

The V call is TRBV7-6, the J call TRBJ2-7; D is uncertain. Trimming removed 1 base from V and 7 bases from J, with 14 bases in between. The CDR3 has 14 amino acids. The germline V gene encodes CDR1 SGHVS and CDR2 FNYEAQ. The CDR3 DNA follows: TGTGCCAGCAGCTTAGGGGCAACTGGTCCGGAGCAGTACTTC. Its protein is CASSLGATGPEQYF. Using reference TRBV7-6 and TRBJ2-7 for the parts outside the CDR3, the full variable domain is GAGVSQSPRYKVTKRGQDVALRCDPISGHVSLYWYRQALGQGPEFLTYFNYEAQQDKSGLPNDRFSAERPEGSISTLTIQRTEQRDSAMYRCASSLGATGPEQYFGPGTRLTVT.